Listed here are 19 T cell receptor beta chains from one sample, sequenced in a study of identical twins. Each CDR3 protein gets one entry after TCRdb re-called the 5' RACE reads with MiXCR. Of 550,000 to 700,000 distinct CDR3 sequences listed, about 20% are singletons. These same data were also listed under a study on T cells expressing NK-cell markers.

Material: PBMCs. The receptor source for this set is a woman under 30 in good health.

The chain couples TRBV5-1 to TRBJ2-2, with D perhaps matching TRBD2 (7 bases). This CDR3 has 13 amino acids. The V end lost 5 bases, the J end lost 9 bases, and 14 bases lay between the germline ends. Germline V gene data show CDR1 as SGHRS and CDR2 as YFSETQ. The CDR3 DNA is TGCGCCAGCAGTACCTCGGGGGGCCGGGAGCTGTTTTTT. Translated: CASSTSGGRELFF.

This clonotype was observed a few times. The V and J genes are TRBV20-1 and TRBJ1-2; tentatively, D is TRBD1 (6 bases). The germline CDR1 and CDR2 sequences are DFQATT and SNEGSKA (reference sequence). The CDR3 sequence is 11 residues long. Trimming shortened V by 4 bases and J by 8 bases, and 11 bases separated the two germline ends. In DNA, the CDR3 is TGCAGTGCTAACAGGGAATACGGCTACACCTTC. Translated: CSANREYGYTF.

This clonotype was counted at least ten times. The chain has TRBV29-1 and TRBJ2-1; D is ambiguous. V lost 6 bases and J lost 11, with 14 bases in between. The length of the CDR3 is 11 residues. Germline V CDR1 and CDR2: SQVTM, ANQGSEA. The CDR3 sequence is CSVASELKQFF. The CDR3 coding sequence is TGCAGCGTCGCTTCTGAGCTAAAGCAGTTCTTC.

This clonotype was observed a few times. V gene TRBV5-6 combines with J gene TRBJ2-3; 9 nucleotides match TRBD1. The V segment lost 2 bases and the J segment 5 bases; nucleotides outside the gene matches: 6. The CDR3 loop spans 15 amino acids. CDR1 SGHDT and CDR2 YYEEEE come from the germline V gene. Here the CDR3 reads CASSFGTGNRDTQYF. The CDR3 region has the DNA TGTGCCAGCAGCTTCGGGACAGGGAATCGAGATACGCAGTATTTT.

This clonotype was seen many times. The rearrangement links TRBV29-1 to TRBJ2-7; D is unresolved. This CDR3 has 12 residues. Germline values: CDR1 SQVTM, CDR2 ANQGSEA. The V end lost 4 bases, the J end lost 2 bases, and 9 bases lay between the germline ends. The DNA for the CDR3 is TGCAGCGTTGGAGGCAGCCCCTACGAGCAGTACTTC. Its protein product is CSVGGSPYEQYF.

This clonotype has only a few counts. In DNA, the CDR3 is TGCAGTGCCCGCCCGGGAGCACGCTCCTACGAGCAGTACTTC. Amino acids: CSARPGARSYEQYF. The gene calls are TRBV20-1 and TRBJ2-7; D is perhaps TRBD2 (6 bases). The germline V and J ends were trimmed by 6 bases and 0 bases, with 15 bases remaining between them. CDR1 is DFQATT, CDR2 SNEGSKA, per germline (reference sequence). CDR3 length: 14 residues.

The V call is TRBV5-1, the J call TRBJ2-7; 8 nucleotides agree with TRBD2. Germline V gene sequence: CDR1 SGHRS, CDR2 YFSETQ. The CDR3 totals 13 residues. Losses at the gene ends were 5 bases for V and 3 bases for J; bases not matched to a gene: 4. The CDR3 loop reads CASSKRENYEQYF. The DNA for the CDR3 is TGCGCCAGCAGTAAGCGGGAGAACTACGAGCAGTACTTC. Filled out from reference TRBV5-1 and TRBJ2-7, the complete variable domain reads KAGVTQTPRYLIKTRGQQVTLSCSPISGHRSVSWYQQTPGQGLQFLFEYFSETQRNKGNFPGRFSGRQFSNSRSEMNVSTLELGDSALYLCASSKRENYEQYFGPGTRLTVT.

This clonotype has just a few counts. The CDR3 bases are TGTGCCAGCAGCTTAGCTGTCAGAGGAAACACCATATATTTT. This codes for CASSLAVRGNTIYF. The V and J genes are TRBV7-6 and TRBJ1-3; D unclear. CDR1 is SGHVS and CDR2 is FNYEAQ in the germline V gene. The CDR3 has 14 residues. The V end was cut by 0 bases, the J end by 4 bases, with 7 bases between.

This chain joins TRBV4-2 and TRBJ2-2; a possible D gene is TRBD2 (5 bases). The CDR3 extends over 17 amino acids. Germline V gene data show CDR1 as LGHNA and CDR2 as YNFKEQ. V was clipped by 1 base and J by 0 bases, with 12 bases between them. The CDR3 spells CASSQGDWTANTGELFF. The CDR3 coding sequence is TGTGCCAGCAGCCAAGGCGACTGGACTGCGAACACCGGGGAGCTGTTTTTT.

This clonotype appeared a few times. CDR3 DNA: TGTGCCAGCAGTCGACCGACAGCTTACGAGCAGTACTTC. It translates to CASSRPTAYEQYF. The V and J genes are TRBV6-6 and TRBJ2-7; D possibly corresponds to TRBD1 (5 bases). This CDR3 spans 13 amino acids. Germline V lookup: CDR1 MNHNY, CDR2 SVGAGI (reference sequence). Trimming shortened V by 5 bases and J by 4 bases, and 12 bases separated the two germline ends.

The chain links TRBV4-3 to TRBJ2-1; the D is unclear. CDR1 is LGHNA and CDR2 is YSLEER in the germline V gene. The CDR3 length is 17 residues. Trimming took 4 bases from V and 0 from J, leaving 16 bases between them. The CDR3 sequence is CASSPNGKSGSYNEQFF. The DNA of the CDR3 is TGCGCCAGCAGCCCAAACGGCAAGTCGGGCTCCTACAATGAGCAGTTCTTC.

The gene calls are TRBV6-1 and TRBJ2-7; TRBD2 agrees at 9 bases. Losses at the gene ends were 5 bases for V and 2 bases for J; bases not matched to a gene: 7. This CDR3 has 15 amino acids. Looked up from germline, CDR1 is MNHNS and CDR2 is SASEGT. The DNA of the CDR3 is TGTGCCAGCAGTCTAGCGGGGCCTCCAACCTACGAGCAGTACTTC. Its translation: CASSLAGPPTYEQYF.

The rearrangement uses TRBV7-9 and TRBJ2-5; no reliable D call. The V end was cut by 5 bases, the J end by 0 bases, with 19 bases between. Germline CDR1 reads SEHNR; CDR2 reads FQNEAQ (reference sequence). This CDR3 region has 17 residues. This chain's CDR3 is CASSPRSGAGYQETQYF. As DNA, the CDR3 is TGTGCCAGCAGCCCCCGAAGTGGTGCAGGATACCAAGAGACCCAGTACTTC.

In DNA form, the CDR3 reads TGTGCCAGCAGTTACACAGGAATCTCGGGCTACACCTTC. Translation gives CASSYTGISGYTF. This sequence joins TRBV3-1 and TRBJ1-2; D might be TRBD1 (5 bases). Germline loops: CDR1 LGHDT, CDR2 YNNKEL (reference sequence). The CDR3 contains 13 residues. Trimming pared 6 bases from V and 8 bases from J, leaving 16 bases between.

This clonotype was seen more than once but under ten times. The CDR3, as DNA: TGTGCCAGCAGCCCTCGCCTAGCGGGAGTTACTCCGCAGTTCTTC. Protein product: CASSPRLAGVTPQFF. This sequence joins TRBV7-9 and TRBJ2-1; 10 bases fit TRBD2. CDR1 SEHNR and CDR2 FQNEAQ come from the germline V gene (reference sequence). This CDR3 region has 15 residues. V gave up 5 bases and J gave up 12 bases; unmatched junction bases: 13.

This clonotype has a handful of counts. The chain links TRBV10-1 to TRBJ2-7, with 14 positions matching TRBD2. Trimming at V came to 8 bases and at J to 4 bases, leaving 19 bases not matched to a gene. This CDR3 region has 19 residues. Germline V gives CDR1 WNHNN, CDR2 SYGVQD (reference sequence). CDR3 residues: CASSPGLAGGRGTHYEQYF. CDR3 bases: TGCGCCAGCTCCCCTGGACTAGCGGGAGGTAGGGGGACCCATTACGAGCAGTACTTC.

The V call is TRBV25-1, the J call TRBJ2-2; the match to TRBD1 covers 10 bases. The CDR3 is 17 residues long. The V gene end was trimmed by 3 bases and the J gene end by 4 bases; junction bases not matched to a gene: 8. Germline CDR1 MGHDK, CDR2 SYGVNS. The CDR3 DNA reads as TGTGCCAGCAGTGAGGCCGGGACAGGGGTTTTCACCGGGGAGCTGTTTTTT. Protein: CASSEAGTGVFTGELFF.

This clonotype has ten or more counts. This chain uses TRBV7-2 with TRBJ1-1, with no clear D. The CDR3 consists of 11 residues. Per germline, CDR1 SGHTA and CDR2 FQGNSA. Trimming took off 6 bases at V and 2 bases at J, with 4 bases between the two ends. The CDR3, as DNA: TGTGCCAGCAGAAGAAACACTGAAGCTTTCTTT. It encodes CASRRNTEAFF.

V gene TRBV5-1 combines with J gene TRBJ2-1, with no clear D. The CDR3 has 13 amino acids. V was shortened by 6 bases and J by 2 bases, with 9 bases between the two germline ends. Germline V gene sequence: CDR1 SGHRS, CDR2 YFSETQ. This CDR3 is CASTKDAYNEQFF. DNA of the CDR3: TGCGCCAGCACCAAAGACGCCTACAATGAGCAGTTCTTC.